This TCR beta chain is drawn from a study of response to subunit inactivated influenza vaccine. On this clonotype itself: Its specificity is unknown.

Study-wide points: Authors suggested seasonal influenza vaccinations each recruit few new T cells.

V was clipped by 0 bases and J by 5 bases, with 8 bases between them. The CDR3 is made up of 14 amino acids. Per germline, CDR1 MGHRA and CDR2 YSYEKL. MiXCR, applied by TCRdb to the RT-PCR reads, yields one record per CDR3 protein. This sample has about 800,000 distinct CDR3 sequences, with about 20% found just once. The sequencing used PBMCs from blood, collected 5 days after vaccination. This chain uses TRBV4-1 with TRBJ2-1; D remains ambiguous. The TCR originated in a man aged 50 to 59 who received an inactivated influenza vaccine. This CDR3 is CASSQDPQDNEQFF. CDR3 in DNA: TGCGCCAGCAGCCAAGACCCGCAGGACAATGAGCAGTTCTTC.